This T cell receptor beta chain was identified in a study of T cells after yellow fever vaccination. Study conclusions and caveats: Most primary-vaccination clones reappeared after the booster (more than 95% CD4, 88% CD8).

V was cut by 5 bases and J by 8 bases, with 18 bases left in between. This CDR3 is 15 amino acids long. The germline V gene has CDR1 MNHNS and CDR2 SASEGT. One entry per CDR3 protein, called by TCRdb with MiXCR from the 5' RACE reads. The data show around 68,000 distinct CDR3 sequences, with under 9.5% seen just once and approximately 29% held by the top ten. This clonotype was seen ten or more times. The antigen is undetermined. The source was CD8+ T cells sorted from PBMCs, collected 10 days after the first yellow fever vaccination. This receptor was identified in a man aged 18 to 30 who received the YFV17D yellow fever vaccine. The V and J genes are TRBV6-1 and TRBJ1-4, with D hard to call. In nucleotides, the CDR3 is TGTGCCAGCAGTCAAGGAACAGTGGTGGAGGAAAAACTGTTTTTT. It is translated as CASSQGTVVEEKLFF.